In its sample, the clone carrying this TCR beta chain was seen a few times. Its antigen is undetermined. This entry comes from a study of early T cells in non-severe SARS-CoV-2 infection. Study overall: Sequencing was performed on bulk RNA from unsorted whole blood, leaving chains unpaired. Study-level points and caveats: Private and CD4 specificities were missed by VDJdb matching, skewed to anti-spike CD8.

Unique molecular identifiers (one per individual cDNA molecule) were attached. TCRdb processed the 5' RACE reads anew with MiXCR; each CDR3 protein has one entry. The sample carries about 55,000 distinct CDR3 sequences, more than 12% recorded once. CDR1 and CDR2 from the germline V gene are SGHNT and YYREEE (reference sequence). V lost 9 bases and J lost 4; bases outside the gene matches: 18. This CDR3 region has 16 residues. The chain links TRBV5-4 to TRBJ2-5; 7 bases are shared with TRBD2. The sample was whole blood, taken at baseline. The clonotype comes from an adult who was a healthcare worker with PCR-confirmed SARS-CoV-2 infection or an uninfected control (not recorded which). This chain's CDR3 is CATTGSRGGGGETQYF. The DNA of the CDR3 is TGTGCCACCACGGGCTCTCGCGGGGGAGGAGGAGAGACCCAGTACTTC. Complete variable domain (other parts from reference TRBV5-4 and TRBJ2-5): ETGVTQSPTHLIKTRGQQVTLRCSSQSGHNTVSWYQQALGQGPQFIFQYYREEENGRGNFPPRFSGLQFPNYSSELNVNALELDDSALYLCATTGSRGGGGETQYFGPGTRLLVL.